This T cell receptor beta chain was identified during a study of cytomegalovirus exposure and HLA in healthy donors. Germline V gene data show CDR1 as LNHDA and CDR2 as SQIVND (reference sequence). This CDR3 is built from 13 residues. Trimming pared 9 bases from V and 2 bases from J, leaving 11 bases between. Regarding this clone: Its target is unknown.

PCR employed 60 Vbeta and 13 Jbeta primers. Profiling relied on immunoSEQ multiplex PCR, and the TCRdb table lists in-frame clones only, not all of them. The repertoire consists of 120,000 or so clones, with about 75% occurring once and the leading ten covering around 28%. Regarding the study as a whole: Excluded: some indistinguishable V segments such as TRBV6-2 and TRBV6-3.

This chain uses TRBV19 with TRBJ1-5; D not resolved. Sequencing was done on a sample of PBMCs. The origin of this receptor is a man in his sixties in good health and CMV-seropositive. CDR3 nucleotide sequence: TGTGCCAGCACCACGAGGCGCAATCAGCCCCAGCATTTT. This encodes CASTTRRNQPQHF.